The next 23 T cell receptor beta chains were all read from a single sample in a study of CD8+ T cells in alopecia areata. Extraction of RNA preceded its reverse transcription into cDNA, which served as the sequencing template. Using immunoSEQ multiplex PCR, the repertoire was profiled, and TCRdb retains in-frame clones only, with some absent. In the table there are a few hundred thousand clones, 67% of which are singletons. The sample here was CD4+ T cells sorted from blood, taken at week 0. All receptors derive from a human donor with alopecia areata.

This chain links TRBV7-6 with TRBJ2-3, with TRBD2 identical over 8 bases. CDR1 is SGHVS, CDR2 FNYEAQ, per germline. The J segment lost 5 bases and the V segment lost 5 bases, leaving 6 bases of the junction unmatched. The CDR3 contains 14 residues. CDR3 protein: CASSPRLARDTQYF. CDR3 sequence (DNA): TGTGCCAGCAGCCCTAGACTAGCGAGAGATACGCAGTATTTT.

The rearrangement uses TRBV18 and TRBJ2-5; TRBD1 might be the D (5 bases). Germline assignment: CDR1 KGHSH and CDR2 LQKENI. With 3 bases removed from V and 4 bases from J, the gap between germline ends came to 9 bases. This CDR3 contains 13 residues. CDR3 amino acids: CASSPDNRETQYF. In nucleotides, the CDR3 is TGTGCCAGCTCACCGGACAATAGAGAGACCCAGTACTTC.

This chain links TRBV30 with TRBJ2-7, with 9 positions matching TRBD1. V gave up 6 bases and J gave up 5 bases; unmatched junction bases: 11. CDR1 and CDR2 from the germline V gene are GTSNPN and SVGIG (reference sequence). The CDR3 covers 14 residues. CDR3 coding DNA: TGTGCCTGCCGACCGGGGACAGGGCTCCACGAGCAGTACTTC. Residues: CACRPGTGLHEQYF.

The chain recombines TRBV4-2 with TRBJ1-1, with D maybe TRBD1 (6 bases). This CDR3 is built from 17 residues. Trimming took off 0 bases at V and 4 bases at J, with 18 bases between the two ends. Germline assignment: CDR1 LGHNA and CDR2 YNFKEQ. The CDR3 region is CASSQDLLVGGGTEAFF. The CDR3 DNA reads TGTGCCAGCAGCCAAGATCTGTTGGTAGGGGGAGGCACTGAAGCTTTCTTT.

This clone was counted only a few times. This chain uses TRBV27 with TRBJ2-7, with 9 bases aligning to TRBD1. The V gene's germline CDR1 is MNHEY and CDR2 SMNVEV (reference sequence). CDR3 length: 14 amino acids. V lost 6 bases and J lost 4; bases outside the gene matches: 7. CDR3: CASSSGTGLYEQYF. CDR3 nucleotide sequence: TGTGCCAGCAGCTCCGGGACAGGGCTATACGAGCAGTACTTC.

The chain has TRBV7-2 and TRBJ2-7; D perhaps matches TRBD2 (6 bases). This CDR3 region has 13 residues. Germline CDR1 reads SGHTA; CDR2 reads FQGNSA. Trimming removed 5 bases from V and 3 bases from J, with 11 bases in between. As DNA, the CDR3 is TGTGCCAGCAGCCCGGGACTTTTCTACGAGCAGTACTTC. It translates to CASSPGLFYEQYF.

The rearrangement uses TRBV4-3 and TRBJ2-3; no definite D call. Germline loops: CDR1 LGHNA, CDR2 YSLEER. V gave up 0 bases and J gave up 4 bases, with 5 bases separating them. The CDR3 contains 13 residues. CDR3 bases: TGCGCCAGCAGCCAAGAGCCGGCAGATACGCAGTATTTT. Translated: CASSQEPADTQYF.

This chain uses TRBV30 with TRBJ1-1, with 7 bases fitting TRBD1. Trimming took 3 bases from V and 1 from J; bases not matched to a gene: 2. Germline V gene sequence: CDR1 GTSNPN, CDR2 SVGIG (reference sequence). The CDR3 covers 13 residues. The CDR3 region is CAWRDRPNTEAFF. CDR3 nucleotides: TGTGCCTGGAGGGACAGGCCGAACACTGAAGCTTTCTTT.

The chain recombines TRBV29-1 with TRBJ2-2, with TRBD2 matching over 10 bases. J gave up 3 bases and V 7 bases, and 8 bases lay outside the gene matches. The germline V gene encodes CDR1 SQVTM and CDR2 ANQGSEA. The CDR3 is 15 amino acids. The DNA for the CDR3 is TGCAGCGCCGCGGAGCGGGGGGGCTACACCGGGGAGCTGTTTTTT. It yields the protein CSAAERGGYTGELFF.

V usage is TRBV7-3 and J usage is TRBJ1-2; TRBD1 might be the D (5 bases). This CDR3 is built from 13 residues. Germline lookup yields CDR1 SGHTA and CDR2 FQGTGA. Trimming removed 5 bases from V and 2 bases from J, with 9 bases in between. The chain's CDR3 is CASSPDINYGYTF. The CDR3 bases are TGTGCCAGCAGCCCGGACATAAACTATGGCTACACCTTC.

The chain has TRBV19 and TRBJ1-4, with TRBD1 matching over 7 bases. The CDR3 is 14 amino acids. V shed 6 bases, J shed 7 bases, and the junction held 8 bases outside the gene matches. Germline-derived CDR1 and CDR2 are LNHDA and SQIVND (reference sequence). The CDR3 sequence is CASSRQGGSEKLFF. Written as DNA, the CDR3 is TGTGCCAGTAGCAGACAGGGAGGGAGTGAAAAACTGTTTTTT. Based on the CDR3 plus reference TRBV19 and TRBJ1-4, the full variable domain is DGGITQSPKYLFRKEGQNVTLSCEQNLNHDAMYWYRQDPGQGLRLIYYSQIVNDFQKGDIAEGYSVSREKKESFPLTVTSAQKNPTAFYLCASSRQGGSEKLFFGSGTQLSVL.

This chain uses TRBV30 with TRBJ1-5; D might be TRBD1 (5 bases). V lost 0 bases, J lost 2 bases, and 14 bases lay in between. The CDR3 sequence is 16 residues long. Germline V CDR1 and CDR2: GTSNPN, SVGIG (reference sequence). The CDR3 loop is CAWSVVTGGGNQPQHF. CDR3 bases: TGTGCCTGGAGTGTCGTCACAGGTGGCGGCAATCAGCCCCAGCATTTT.

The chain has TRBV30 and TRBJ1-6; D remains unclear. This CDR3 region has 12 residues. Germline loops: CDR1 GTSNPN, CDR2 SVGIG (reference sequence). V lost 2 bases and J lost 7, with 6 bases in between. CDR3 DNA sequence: TGTGCCTGGAGTATCGGGAATTCACCCCTCCACTTT. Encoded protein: CAWSIGNSPLHF.

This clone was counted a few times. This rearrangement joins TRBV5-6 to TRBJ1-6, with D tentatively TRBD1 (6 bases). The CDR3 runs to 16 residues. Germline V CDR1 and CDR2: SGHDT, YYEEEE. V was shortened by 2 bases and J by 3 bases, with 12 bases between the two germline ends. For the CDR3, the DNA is TGTGCCAGCAGCTTACAGGGAACATTCTATAATTCACCCCTCCACTTT. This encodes CASSLQGTFYNSPLHF.

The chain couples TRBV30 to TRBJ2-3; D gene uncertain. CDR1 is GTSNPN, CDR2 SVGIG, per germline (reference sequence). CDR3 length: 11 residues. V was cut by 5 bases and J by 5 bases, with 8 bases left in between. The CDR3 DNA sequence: TGTGCCTGGGCGGCCGTAGATACGCAGTATTTT. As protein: CAWAAVDTQYF. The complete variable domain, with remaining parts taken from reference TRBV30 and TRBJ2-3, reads SQTIHQWPATLVQPVGSPLSLECTVEGTSNPNLYWYRQAAGRGLQLLFYSVGIGQISSEVPQNLSASRPQDRQFILSSKKLLLSDSGFYLCAWAAVDTQYFGPGTRLTVL.

The CDR3 sequence: CASSLKSETQYF. Here the CDR3 DNA reads TGCGCCAGCAGCTTGAAGTCAGAGACCCAGTACTTC. The rearrangement uses TRBV5-1 and TRBJ2-5; D is unresolved. This CDR3 spans 12 amino acids. Deletions cut 1 base from V and 4 bases from J, with 5 bases between. Germline V gene lookup returns CDR1 SGHRS and CDR2 YFSETQ.

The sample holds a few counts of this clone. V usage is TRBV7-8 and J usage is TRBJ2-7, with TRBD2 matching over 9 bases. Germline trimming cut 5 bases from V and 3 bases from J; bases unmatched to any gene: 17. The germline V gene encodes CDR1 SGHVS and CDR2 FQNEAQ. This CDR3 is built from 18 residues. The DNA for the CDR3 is TGTGCCAGCAGCCCTTGGATTGTAGCGGGGGTCAAGAACTACGAGCAGTACTTC. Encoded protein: CASSPWIVAGVKNYEQYF.

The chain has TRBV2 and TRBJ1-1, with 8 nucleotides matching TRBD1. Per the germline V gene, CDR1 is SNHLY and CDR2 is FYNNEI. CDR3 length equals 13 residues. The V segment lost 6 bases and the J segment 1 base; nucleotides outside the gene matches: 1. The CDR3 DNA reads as TGTGCCAGCAGGGACAGGGCGAACACTGAAGCTTTCTTT. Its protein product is CASRDRANTEAFF.

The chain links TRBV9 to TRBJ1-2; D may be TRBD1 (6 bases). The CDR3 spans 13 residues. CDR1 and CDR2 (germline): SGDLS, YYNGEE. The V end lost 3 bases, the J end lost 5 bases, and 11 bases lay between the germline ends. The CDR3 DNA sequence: TGTGCCAGCAGCGGGGTCAGGGGATATGGCTACACCTTC. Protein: CASSGVRGYGYTF.

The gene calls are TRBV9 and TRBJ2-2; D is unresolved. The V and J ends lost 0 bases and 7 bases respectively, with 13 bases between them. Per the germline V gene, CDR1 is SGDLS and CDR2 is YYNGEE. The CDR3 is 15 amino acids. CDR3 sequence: CASSVEASSVGELFF. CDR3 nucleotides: TGTGCCAGCAGCGTAGAGGCTAGTTCGGTCGGGGAGCTGTTTTTT.

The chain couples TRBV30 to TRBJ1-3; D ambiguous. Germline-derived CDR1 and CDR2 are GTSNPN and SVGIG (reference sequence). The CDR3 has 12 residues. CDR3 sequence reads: CAAENSGNTIYF. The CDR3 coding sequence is TGTGCTGCAGAGAACTCTGGAAACACCATATATTTT.

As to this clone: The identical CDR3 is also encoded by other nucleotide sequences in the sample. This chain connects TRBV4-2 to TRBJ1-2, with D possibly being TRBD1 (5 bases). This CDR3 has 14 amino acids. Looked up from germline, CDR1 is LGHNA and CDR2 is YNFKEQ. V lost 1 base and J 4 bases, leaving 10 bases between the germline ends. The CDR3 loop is CASSQGQGTYGYTF. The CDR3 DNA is TGTGCCAGCAGCCAAGGGCAGGGTACCTATGGCTACACCTTC.

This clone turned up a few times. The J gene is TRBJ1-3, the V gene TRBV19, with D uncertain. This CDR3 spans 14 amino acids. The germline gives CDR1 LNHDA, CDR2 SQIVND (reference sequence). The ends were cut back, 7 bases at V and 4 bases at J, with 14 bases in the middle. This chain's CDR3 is CASMSVVVGNTIYF. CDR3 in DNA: TGTGCCAGTATGAGCGTGGTGGTGGGAAACACCATATATTTT.